This T cell receptor beta chain was recorded in a study of CD8 T cells in ankylosing spondylitis. This clonotype was seen many times. The CDR3 is 15 amino acids. After removal of 6 bases from V and 4 bases from J, the junction contained 7 bases not matched to a gene. Each CDR3 protein is one row after TCRdb ran MiXCR on the 5' RACE reads. Of 200,000 or so distinct CDR3 sequences in the sample, over 10% were seen once. V usage is TRBV12-3 or TRBV12-4 and J usage is TRBJ2-1; 9 nucleotides line up with TRBD2. The source is a female donor with ankylosing spondylitis or in good health (not recorded which). The sequenced material came from blood, either unsorted or a sorted T cell fraction (not recorded which). CDR3 bases: TGTGCCAGCAGACCCATGGCGGGGGGGTACAATGAGCAGTTCTTC. Translating it yields CASRPMAGGYNEQFF.